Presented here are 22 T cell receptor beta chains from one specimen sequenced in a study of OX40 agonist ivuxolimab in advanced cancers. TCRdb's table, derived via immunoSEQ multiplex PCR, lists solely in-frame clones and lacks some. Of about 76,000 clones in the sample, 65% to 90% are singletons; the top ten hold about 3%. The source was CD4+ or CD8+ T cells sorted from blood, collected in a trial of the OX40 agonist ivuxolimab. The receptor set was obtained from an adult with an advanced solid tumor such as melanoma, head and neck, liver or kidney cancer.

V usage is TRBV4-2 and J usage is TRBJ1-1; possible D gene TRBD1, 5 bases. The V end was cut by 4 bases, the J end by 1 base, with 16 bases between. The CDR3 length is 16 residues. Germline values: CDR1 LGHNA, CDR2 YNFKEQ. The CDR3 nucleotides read TGTGCCAGCAGCCTCCCCTTCCTGGGACGGAACACTGAAGCTTTCTTT. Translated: CASSLPFLGRNTEAFF.

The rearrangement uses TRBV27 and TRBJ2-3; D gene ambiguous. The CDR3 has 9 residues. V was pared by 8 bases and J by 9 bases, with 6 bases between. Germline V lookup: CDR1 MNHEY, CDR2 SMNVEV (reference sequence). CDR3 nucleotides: TGTGCCAGCCTTGGGACGCAGTATTTT. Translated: CASLGTQYF.

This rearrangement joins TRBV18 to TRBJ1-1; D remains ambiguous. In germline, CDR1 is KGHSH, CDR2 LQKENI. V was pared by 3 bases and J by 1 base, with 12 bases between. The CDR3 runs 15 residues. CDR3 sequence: CASSPGRAPNTEAFF. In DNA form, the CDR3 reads TGTGCCAGCTCACCGGGGAGGGCCCCGAACACTGAAGCTTTCTTT.

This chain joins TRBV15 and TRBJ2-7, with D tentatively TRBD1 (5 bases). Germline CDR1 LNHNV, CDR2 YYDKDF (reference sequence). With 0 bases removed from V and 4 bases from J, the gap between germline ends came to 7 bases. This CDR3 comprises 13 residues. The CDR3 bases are TGTGCCACCAGCAGAGATCGACAGTACGAGCAGTACTTC. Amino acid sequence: CATSRDRQYEQYF.

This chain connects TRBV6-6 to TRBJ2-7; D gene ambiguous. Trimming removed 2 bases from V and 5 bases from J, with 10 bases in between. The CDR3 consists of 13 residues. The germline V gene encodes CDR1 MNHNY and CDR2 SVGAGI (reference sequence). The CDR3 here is CASSYTRSDEQYF. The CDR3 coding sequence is TGTGCCAGCAGTTACACGCGTTCGGACGAGCAGTACTTC.

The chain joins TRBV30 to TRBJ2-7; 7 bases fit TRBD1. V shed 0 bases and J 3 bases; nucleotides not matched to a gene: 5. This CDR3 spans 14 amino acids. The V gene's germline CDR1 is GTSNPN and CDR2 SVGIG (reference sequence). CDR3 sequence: CAWSVRDSNYEQYF. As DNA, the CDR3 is TGTGCCTGGAGTGTCCGGGACAGCAACTACGAGCAGTACTTC.

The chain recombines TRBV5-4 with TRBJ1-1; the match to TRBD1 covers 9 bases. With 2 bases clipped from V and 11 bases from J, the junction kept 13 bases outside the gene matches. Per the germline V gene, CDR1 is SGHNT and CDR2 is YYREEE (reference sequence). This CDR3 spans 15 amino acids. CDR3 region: CASSLAGTGSREAFF. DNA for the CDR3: TGTGCCAGCAGCTTAGCTGGGACAGGGTCTCGGGAGGCTTTCTTT. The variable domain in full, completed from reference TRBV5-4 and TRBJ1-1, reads ETGVTQSPTHLIKTRGQQVTLRCSSQSGHNTVSWYQQALGQGPQFIFQYYREEENGRGNFPPRFSGLQFPNYSSELNVNALELDDSALYLCASSLAGTGSREAFFGQGTRLTVV.

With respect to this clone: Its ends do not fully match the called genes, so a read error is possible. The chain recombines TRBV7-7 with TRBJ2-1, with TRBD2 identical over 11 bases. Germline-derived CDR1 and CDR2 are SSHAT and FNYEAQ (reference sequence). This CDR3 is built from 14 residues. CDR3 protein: CASSLGTSGNEQFF. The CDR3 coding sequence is TGTGCTAGCAGCTTGGGGACTAGCGGTAATGAGCAGTTCTTC.

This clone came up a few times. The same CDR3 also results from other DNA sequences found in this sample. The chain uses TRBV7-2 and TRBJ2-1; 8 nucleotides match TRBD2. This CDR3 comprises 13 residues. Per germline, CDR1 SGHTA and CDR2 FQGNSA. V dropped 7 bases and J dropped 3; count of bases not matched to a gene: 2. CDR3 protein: CASTSGYYNEQFF. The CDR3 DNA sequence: TGTGCCAGCACTAGCGGGTACTACAATGAGCAGTTCTTC.

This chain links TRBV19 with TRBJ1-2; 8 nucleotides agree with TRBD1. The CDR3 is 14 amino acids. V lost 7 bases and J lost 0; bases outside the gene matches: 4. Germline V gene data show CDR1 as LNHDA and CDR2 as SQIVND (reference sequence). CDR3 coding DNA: TGTGCCAGTATCCAGGGGGCGGCTAACTATGGCTACACCTTC. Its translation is CASIQGAANYGYTF. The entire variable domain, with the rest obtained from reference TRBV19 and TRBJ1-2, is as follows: DGGITQSPKYLFRKEGQNVTLSCEQNLNHDAMYWYRQDPGQGLRLIYYSQIVNDFQKGDIAEGYSVSREKKESFPLTVTSAQKNPTAFYLCASIQGAANYGYTFGSGTRLTVV.

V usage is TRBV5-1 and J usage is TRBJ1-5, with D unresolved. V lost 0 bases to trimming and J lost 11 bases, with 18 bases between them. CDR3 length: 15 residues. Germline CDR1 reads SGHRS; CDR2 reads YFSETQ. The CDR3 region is CASSLDPSAGVTQHF. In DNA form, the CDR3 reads TGCGCCAGCAGCTTGGATCCCAGTGCCGGGGTAACCCAGCATTTT.

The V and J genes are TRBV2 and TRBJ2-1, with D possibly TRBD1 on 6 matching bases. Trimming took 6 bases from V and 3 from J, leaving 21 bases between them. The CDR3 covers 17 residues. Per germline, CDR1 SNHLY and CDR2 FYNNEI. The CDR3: CASSAPARGRVYNEQFF. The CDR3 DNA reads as TGTGCCAGCAGCGCCCCTGCTAGGGGGAGAGTCTACAATGAGCAGTTCTTC.

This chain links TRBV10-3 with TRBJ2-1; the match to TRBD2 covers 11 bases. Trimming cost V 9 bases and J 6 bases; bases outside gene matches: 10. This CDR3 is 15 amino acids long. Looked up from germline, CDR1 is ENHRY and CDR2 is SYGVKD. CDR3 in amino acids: CAMRTAGTSGNEQFF. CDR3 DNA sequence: TGTGCCATGCGGACAGCCGGGACTAGCGGCAATGAGCAGTTCTTC.

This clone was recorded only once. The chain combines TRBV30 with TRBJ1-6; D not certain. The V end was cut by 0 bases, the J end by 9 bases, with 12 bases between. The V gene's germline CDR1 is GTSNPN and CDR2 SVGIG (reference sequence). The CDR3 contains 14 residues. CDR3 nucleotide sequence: TGTGCCTGGAGTGTGTTAAGGGATAGTTCACCCCTCCACTTT. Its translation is CAWSVLRDSSPLHF.

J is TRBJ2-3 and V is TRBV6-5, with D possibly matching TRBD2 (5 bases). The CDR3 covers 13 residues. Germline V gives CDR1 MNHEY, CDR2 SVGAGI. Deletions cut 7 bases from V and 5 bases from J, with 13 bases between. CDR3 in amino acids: CASMVSAGDTQYF. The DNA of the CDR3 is TGTGCCAGCATGGTTTCTGCGGGAGATACGCAGTATTTT.

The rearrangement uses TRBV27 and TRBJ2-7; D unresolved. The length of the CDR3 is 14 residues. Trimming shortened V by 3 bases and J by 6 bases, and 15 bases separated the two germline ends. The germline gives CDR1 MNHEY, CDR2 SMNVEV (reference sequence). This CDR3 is CASSFSGGSSEQYF. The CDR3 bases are TGTGCCAGCAGTTTTTCCGGCGGATCGTCCGAGCAGTACTTC.

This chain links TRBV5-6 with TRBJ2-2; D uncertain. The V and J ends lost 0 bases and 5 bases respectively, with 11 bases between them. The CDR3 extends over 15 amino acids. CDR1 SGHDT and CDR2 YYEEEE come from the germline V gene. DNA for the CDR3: TGTGCCAGCAGCTTGGGGGCAGTTGGGACCGGGGAGCTGTTTTTT. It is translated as CASSLGAVGTGELFF.

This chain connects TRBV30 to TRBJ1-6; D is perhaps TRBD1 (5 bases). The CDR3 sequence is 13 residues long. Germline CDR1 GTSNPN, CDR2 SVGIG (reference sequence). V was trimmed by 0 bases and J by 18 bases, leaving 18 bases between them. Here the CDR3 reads CAWSVLGHGFPHF. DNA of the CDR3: TGTGCCTGGAGTGTTTTGGGGCACGGGTTTCCCCACTTT.

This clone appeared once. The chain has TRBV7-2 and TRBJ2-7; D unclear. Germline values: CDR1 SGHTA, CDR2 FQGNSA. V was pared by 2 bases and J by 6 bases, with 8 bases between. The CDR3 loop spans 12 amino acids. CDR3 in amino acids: CASSLFVPEQYF. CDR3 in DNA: TGTGCCAGCAGCTTATTCGTCCCCGAGCAGTACTTC. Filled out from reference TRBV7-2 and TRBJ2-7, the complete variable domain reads GAGVSQSPSNKVTEKGKDVELRCDPISGHTALYWYRQSLGQGLEFLIYFQGNSAPDKSGLPSDRFSAERTGGSVSTLTIQRTQQEDSAVYLCASSLFVPEQYFGPGTRLTVT.

The CDR3 loop is CASSLPGPVHEQYF. DNA of the CDR3: TGTGCCAGCAGCCTTCCCGGGCCAGTCCACGAGCAGTACTTC. The chain employs TRBV5-4 and TRBJ2-7; D is undetermined. Looked up from germline, CDR1 is SGHNT and CDR2 is YYREEE (reference sequence). The germline V and J ends were trimmed by 4 bases and 5 bases, with 16 bases remaining between them. The CDR3 runs 14 residues.

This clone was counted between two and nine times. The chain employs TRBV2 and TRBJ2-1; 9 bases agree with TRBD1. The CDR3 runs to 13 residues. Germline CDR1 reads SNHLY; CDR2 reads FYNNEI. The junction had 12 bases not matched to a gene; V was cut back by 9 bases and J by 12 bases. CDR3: CASVVGTGTWQFF. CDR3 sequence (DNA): TGTGCCAGTGTCGTCGGGACAGGGACTTGGCAGTTCTTC. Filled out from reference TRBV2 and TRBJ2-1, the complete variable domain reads EPEVTQTPSHQVTQMGQEVILRCVPISNHLYFYWYRQILGQKVEFLVSFYNNEISEKSEIFDDQFSVERPDGSNFTLKIRSTKLEDSAMYFCASVVGTGTWQFFGPGTRLTVL.

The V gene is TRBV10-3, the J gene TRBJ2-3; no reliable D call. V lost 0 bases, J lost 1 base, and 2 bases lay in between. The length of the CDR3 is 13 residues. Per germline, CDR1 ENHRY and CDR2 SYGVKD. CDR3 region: CAISESGTDTQYF. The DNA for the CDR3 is TGTGCCATCAGTGAGTCTGGCACAGATACGCAGTATTTT.